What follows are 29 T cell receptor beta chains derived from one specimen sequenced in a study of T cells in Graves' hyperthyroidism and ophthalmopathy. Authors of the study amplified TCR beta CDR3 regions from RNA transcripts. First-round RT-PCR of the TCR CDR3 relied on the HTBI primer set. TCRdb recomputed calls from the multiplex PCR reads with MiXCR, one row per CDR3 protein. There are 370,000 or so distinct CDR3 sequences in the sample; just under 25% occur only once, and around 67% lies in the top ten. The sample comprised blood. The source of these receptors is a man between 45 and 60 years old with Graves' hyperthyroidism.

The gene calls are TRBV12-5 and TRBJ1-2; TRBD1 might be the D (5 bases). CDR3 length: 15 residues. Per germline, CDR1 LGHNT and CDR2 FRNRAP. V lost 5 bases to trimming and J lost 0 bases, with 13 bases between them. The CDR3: CASGHPGPANYGYTF. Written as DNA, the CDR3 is TGTGCTAGTGGTCATCCGGGGCCCGCTAACTATGGCTACACCTTC.

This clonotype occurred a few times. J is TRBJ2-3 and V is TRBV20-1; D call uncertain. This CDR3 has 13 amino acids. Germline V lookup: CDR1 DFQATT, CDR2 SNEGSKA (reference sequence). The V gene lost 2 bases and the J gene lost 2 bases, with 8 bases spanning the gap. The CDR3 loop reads CSARLGITDTQYF. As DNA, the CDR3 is TGCAGTGCTAGACTGGGGATCACAGATACGCAGTATTTT.

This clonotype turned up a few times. For the CDR3, the DNA is TGCAGTGCTAAGAAACTGAACACCGGGGAGCTGTTTTTT. Its translation is CSAKKLNTGELFF. V is TRBV20-1 and J is TRBJ2-2; D remains unclear. With 4 bases removed from V and 1 base from J, the gap between germline ends came to 7 bases. The CDR3 runs 13 residues. CDR1 DFQATT and CDR2 SNEGSKA come from the germline V gene (reference sequence).

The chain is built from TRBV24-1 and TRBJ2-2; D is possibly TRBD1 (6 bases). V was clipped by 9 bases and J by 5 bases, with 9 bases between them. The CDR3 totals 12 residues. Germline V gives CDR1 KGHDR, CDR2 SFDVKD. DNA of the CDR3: TGTGCCACCGCCCAGGGGACCGGGGAGCTGTTTTTT. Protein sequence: CATAQGTGELFF.

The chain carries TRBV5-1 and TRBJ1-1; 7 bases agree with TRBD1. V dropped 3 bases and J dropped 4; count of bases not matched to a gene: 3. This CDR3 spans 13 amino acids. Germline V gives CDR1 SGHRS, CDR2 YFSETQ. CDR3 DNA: TGCGCCAGCAGCTGGGGGGACAGCACTGAAGCTTTCTTT. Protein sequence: CASSWGDSTEAFF.

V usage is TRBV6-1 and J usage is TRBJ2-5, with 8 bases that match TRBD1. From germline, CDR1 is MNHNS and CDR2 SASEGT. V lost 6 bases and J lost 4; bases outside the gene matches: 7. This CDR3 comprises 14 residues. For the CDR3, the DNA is TGTGCCAGCAGCACCCGACAGGGGCGAGAGACCCAGTACTTC. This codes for CASSTRQGRETQYF.

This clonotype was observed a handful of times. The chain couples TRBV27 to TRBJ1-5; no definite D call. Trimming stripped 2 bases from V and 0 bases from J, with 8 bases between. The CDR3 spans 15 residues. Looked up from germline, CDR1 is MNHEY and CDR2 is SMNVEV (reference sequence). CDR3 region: CASSLRSYSNQPQHF. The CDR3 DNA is TGTGCCAGCAGTTTACGAAGTTATAGCAATCAGCCCCAGCATTTT.

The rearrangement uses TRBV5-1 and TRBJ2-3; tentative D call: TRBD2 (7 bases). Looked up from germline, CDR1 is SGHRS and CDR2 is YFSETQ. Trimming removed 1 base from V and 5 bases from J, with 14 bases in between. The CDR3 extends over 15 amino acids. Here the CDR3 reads CASSLFGGRGDTQYF. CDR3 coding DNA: TGCGCCAGCAGCTTGTTCGGGGGGCGGGGAGATACGCAGTATTTT. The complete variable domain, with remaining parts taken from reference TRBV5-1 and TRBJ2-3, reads KAGVTQTPRYLIKTRGQQVTLSCSPISGHRSVSWYQQTPGQGLQFLFEYFSETQRNKGNFPGRFSGRQFSNSRSEMNVSTLELGDSALYLCASSLFGGRGDTQYFGPGTRLTVL.

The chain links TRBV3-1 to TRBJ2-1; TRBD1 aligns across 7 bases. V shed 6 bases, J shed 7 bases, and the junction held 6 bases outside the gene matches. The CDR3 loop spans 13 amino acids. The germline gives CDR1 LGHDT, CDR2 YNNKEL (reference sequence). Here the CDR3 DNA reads TGTGCCAGCAGAATCTCCAGGGGGAATGAGCAGTTCTTC. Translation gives CASRISRGNEQFF.

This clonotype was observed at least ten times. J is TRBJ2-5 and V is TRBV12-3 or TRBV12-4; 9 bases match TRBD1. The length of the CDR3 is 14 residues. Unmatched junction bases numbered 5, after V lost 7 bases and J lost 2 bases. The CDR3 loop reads CASTKGQGQETQYF. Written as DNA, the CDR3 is TGTGCCAGCACCAAAGGACAGGGGCAAGAGACCCAGTACTTC.

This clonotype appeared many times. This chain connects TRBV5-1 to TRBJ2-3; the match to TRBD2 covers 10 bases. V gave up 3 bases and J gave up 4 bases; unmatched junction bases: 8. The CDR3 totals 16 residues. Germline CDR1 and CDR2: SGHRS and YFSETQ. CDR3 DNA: TGCGCCAGCAGCTACGGACTAGCGGCGGCCCCAGATACGCAGTATTTT. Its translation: CASSYGLAAAPDTQYF.

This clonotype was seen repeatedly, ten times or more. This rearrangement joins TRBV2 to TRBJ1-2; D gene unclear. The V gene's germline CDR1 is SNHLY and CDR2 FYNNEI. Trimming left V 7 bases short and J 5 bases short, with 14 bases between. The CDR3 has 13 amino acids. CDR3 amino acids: CASTEYTSYGYTF. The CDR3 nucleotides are TGTGCCAGCACCGAGTACACCTCATATGGCTACACCTTC.

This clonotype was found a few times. CDR3 DNA sequence: TGTGCCAGCAGCCTTGGACCTGACACCGGGGAGCTGTTTTTT. Protein: CASSLGPDTGELFF. The rearrangement joins TRBV5-6 to TRBJ2-2; no clear D gene. Trimming removed 4 bases at V and 3 bases at J, with 10 bases between. The CDR3 has 14 amino acids. The germline V gene has CDR1 SGHDT and CDR2 YYEEEE. Full variable domain (outside the CDR3, taken from reference TRBV5-6 and TRBJ2-2): DAGVTQSPTHLIKTRGQQVTLRCSPKSGHDTVSWYQQALGQGPQFIFQYYEEEERQRGNFPDRFSGHQFPNYSSELNVNALLLGDSALYLCASSLGPDTGELFFGEGSRLTVL.

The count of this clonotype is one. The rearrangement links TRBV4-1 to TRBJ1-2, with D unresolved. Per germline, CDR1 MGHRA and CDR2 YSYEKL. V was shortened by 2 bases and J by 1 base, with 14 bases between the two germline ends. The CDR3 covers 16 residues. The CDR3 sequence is CASSQNPDGYNYGYTF. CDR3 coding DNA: TGCGCCAGCAGCCAAAATCCCGACGGGTATAACTATGGCTACACCTTC.

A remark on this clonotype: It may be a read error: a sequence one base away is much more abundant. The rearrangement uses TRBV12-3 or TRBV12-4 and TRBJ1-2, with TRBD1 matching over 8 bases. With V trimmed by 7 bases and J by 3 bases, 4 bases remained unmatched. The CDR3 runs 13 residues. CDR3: CASIKTGDYGYTF. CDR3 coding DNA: TGTGCCAGCATTAAGACAGGGGACTATGGCTACACCTTC.

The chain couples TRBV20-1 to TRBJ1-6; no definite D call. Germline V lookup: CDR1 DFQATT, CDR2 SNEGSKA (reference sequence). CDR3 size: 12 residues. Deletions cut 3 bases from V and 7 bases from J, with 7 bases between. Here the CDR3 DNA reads TGCAGTGCTAGTTACCGGAATTCACCCCTCCACTTT. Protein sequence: CSASYRNSPLHF.

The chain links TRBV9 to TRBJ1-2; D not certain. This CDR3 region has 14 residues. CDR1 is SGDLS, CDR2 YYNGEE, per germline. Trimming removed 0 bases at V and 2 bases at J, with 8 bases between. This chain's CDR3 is CASSVDGLNYGYTF. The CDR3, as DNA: TGTGCCAGCAGCGTAGATGGGCTAAACTATGGCTACACCTTC. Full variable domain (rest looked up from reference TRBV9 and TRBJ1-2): DSGVTQTPKHLITATGQRVTLRCSPRSGDLSVYWYQQSLDQGLQFLIQYYNGEERAKGNILERFSAQQFPDLHSELNLSSLELGDSALYFCASSVDGLNYGYTFGSGTRLTVV.

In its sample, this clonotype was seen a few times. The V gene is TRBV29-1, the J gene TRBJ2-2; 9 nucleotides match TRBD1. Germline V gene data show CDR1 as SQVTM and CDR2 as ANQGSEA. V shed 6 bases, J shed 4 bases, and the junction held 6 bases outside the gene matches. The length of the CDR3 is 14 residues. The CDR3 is CSVTGTGITGELFF. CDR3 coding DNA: TGCAGCGTGACCGGGACAGGGATCACCGGGGAGCTGTTTTTT.

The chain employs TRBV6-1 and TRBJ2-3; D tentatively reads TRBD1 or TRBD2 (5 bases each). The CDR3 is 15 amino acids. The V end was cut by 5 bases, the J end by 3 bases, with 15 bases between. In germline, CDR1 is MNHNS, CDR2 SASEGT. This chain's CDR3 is CASSFGTEWTDTQYF. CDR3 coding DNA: TGTGCCAGCAGTTTCGGGACGGAATGGACAGATACGCAGTATTTT.

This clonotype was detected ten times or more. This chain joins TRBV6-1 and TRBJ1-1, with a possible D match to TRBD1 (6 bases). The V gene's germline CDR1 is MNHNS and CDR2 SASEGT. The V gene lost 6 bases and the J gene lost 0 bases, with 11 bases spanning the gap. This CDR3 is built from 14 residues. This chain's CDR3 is CASSSGQMNTEAFF. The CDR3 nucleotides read TGTGCCAGCAGCTCTGGACAGATGAACACTGAAGCTTTCTTT.

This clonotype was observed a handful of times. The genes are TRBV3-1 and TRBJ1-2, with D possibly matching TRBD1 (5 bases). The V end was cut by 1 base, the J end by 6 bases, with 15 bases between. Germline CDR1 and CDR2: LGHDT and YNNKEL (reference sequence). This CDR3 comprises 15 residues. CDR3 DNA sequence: TGTGCCAGCAGCCAAGTCGTGTCAGGGAGTGATGGCTACACCTTC. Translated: CASSQVVSGSDGYTF.

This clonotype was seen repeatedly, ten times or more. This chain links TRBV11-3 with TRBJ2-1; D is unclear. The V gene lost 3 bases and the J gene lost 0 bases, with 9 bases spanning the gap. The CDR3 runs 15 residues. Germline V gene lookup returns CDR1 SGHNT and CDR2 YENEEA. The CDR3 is CASSFDPSSYNEQFF. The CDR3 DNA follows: TGTGCCAGCAGCTTCGACCCGAGCTCCTACAATGAGCAGTTCTTC. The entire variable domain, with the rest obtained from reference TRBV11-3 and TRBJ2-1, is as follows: EAGVVQSPRYKIIEKKQPVAFWCNPISGHNTLYWYLQNLGQGPELLIRYENEEAVDDSQLPKDRFSAERLKGVDSTLKIQPAELGDSAVYLCASSFDPSSYNEQFFGPGTRLTVL.

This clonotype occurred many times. As DNA, the CDR3 is TGTGCCAGCAGTGGGACAGGGAGGAATGAGCAGTTCTTC. Translating gives CASSGTGRNEQFF. The V and J genes are TRBV2 and TRBJ2-1; the match to TRBD1 covers 8 bases. The CDR3 is made up of 13 amino acids. Germline CDR1 SNHLY, CDR2 FYNNEI. J was trimmed by 7 bases and V by 4 bases; bases with no gene match: 3.

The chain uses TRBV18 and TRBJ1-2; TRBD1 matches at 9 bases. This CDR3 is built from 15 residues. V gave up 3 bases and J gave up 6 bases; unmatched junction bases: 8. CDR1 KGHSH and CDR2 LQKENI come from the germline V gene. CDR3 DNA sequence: TGTGCCAGCTCACCCCCGGGACAGGGTCTTAATGGCTACACCTTC. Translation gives CASSPPGQGLNGYTF.

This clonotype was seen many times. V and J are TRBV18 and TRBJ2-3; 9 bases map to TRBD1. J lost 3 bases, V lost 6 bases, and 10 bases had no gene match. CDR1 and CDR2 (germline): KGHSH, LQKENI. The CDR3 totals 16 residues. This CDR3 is CASSPPGQGWTDTQYF. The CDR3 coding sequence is TGTGCCAGCTCTCCTCCGGGACAGGGATGGACAGATACGCAGTATTTT.

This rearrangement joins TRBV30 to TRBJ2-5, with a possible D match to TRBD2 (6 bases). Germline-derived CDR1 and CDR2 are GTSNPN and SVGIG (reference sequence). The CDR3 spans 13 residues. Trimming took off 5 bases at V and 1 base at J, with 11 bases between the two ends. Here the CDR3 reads CAWGSGFQETQYF. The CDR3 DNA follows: TGTGCCTGGGGAAGCGGGTTCCAAGAGACCCAGTACTTC.

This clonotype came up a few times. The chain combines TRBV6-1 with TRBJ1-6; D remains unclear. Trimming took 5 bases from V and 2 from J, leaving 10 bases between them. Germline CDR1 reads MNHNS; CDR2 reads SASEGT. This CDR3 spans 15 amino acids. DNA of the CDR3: TGTGCCAGCAGTTGGGCTAGGACCTATAATTCACCCCTCCACTTT. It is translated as CASSWARTYNSPLHF.

CDR3 sequence (DNA): TGTGCCAGCAGCTTCCCCCCGGACAGGGGAGACACCGGGGAGCTGTTTTTT. Its protein is CASSFPPDRGDTGELFF. The chain links TRBV7-3 to TRBJ2-2; TRBD1 agrees at 9 bases. The length of the CDR3 is 17 residues. The V gene end was trimmed by 3 bases and the J gene end by 3 bases; junction bases not matched to a gene: 8. Looked up from germline, CDR1 is SGHTA and CDR2 is FQGTGA.

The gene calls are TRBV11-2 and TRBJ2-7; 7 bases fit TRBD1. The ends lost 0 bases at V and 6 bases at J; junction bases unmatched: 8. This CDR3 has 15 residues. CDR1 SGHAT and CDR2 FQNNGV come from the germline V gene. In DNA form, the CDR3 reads TGTGCCAGCAGCTTAGATTCTAAGGGACAGCGCGAGCAGTACTTC. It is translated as CASSLDSKGQREQYF.